The following is a T cell receptor beta chain sequence with its context. The data originate from a study of T cells in Graves' hyperthyroidism and ophthalmopathy. As for the study in general: Peripheral blood was acquired at first diagnosis, ahead of any therapy whatsoever.

Trimming removed 5 bases from V and 15 bases from J, with 14 bases in between. The CDR3 spans 11 residues. Any patient presenting with uncontrolled infection, other autoimmune disease, pregnancy or lactation was left out. Regions amplified from RNA transcripts were the TCR beta CDR3 regions. HTBI primers were used for first-round RT-PCR of the TCR CDR3. Each CDR3 protein is one row after TCRdb ran MiXCR on the multiplex PCR reads. The table shows under 500,000 distinct CDR3 sequences, with over 11% occurring only once. The receptor was isolated from a man between 45 and 60 years old with Graves' ophthalmopathy. V usage is TRBV12-3 or TRBV12-4 and J usage is TRBJ1-5; unclear D gene. Material: blood. CDR3 in DNA: TGTGCCAGCAGTCTCCGTGGTCAGCCGCATTTT. The encoded protein is CASSLRGQPHF.